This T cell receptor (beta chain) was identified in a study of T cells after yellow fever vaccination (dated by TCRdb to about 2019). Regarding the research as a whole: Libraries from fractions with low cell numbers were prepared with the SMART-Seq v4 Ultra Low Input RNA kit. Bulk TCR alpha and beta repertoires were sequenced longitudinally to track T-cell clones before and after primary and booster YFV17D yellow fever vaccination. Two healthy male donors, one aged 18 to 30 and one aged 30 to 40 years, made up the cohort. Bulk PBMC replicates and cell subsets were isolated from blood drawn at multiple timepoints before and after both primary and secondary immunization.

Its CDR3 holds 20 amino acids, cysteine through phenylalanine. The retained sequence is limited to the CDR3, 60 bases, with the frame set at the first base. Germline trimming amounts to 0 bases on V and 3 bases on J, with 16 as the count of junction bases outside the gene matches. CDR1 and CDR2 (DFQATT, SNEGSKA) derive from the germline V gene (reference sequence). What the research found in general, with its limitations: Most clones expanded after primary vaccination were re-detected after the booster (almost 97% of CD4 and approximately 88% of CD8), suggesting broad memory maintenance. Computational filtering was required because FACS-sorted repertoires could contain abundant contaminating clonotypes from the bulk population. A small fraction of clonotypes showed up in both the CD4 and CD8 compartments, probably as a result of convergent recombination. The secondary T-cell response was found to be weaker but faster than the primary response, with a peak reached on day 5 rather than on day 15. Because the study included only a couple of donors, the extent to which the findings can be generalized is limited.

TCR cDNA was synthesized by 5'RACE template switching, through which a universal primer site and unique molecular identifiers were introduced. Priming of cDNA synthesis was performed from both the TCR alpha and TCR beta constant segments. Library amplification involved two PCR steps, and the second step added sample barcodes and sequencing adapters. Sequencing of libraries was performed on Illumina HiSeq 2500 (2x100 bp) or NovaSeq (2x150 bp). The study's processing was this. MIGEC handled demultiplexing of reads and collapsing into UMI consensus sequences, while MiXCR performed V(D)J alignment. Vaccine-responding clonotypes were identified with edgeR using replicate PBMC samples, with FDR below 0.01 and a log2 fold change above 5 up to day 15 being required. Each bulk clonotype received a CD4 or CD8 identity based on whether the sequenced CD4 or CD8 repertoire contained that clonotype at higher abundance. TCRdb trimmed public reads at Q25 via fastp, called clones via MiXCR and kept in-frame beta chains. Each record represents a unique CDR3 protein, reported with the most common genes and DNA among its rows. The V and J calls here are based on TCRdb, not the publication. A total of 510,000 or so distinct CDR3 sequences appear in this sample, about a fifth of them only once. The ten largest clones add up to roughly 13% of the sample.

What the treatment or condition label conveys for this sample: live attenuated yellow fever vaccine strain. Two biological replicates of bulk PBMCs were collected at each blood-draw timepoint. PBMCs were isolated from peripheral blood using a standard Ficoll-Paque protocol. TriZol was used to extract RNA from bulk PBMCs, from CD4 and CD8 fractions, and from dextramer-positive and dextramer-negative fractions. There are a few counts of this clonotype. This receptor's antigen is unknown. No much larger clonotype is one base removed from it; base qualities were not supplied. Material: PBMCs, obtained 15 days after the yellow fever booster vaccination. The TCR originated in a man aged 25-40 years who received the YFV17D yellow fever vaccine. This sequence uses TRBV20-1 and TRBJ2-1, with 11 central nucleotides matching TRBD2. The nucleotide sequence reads TGCAGTGCTAGAGATAGCCCTGGACTAGCGGGTTTCATACGCTACAATGAGCAGTTCTTC. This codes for CSARDSPGLAGFIRYNEQFF.